This TCR beta chain was profiled in a study of T cells in Graves' hyperthyroidism and ophthalmopathy. RNA transcripts gave rise to amplified TCR beta CDR3 regions. The HTBI set primed first-round TCR CDR3 RT-PCR. Each CDR3 protein is one row after TCRdb ran MiXCR on the multiplex PCR reads. This table has some 440,000 distinct CDR3 sequences, approximately 14% appearing once. Patients having uncontrolled infection, another autoimmune disease, pregnancy or lactation were not included. The authors obtained PBMCs from over 8 ml of fresh peripheral blood. This clonotype was detected ten times or more. This TCR came from a woman aged 18-29 years with Graves' hyperthyroidism. The specimen sequenced was blood.

The CDR3: CASSLVGTGSYNSPLHF. The CDR3 DNA reads as TGTGCCAGCAGCTTAGTTGGGACAGGCTCCTATAATTCACCCCTCCACTTT. The chain recombines TRBV7-2 with TRBJ1-6; 8 bases align to TRBD1. CDR3 length: 17 residues. The ends lost 1 base at V and 0 bases at J; junction bases unmatched: 2. The germline CDR1 and CDR2 sequences are SGHTA and FQGNSA.